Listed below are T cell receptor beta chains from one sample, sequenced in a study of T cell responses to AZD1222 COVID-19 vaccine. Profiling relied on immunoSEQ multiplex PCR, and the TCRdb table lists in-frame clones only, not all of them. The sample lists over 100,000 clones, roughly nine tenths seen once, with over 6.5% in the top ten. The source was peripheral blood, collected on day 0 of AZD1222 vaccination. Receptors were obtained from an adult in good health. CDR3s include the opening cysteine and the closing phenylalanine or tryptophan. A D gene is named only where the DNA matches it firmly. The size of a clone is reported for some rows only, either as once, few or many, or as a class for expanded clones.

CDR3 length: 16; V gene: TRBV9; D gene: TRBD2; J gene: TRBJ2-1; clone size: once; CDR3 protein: CASSPRTWGGSGEQFF
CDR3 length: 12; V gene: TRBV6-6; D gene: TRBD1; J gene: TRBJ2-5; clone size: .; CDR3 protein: CASRTGQETQYF
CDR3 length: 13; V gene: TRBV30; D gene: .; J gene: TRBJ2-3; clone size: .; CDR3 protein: CAYSDSYTDTQYF
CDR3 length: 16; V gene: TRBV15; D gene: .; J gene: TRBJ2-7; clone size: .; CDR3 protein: CATSRAFGGVPSEQYF
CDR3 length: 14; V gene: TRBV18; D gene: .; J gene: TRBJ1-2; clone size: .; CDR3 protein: CASSRSGSDYSYTF
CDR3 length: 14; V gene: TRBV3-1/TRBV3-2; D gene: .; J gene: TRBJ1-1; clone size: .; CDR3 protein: CASSQGTRIGQAFF
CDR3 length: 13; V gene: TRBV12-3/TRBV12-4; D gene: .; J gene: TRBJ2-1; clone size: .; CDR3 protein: CASSAPSYNEQFF
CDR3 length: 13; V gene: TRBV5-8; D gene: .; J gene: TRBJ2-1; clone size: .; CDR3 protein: CASSLARGNEQFF
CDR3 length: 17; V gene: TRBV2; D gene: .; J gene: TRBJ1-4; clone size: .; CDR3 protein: CASSEAGRGLGIEKLFF
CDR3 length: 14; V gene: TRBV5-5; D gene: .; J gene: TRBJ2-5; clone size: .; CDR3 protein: CASSFWQGEETQYF
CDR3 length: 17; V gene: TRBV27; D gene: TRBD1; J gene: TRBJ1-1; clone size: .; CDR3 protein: CASSSLSGTGLNTEAFF
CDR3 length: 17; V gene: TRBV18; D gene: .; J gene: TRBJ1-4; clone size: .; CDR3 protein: CASSPAQNAFTNEKLFF
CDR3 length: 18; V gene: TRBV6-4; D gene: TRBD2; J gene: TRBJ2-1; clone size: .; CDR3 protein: CASSLRGGIAGGSDEQFF
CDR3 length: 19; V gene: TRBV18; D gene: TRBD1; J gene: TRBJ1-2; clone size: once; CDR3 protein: CASSPSGSSPGQRNYGYTF
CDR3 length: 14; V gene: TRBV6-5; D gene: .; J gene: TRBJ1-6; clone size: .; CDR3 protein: CASRVQGWISPLHF
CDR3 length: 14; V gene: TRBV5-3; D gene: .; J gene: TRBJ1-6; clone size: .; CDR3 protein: CARSHMRGNSPLHF
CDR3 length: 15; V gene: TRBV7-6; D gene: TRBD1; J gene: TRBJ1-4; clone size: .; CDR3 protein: CASSDLDRVGEKLFF
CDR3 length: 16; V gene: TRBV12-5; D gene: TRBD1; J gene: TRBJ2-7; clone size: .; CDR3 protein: CASGSVGTGRAGEQYF
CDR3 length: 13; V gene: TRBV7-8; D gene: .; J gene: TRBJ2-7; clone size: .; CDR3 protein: CASSPDRGYEQYF
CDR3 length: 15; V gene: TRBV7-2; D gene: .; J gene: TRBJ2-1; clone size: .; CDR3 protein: CASSLGGTARNEQFF
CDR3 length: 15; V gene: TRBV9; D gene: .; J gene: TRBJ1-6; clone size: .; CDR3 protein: CASSVDKGTNSPLHF
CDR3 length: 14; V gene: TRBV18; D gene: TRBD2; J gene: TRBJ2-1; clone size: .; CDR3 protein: CASLSGRAVNEQFF
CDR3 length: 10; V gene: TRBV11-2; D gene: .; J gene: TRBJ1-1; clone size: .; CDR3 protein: CASSHLQAFF
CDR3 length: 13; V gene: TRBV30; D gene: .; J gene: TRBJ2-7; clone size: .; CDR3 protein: CAWSVRRVGEQYF
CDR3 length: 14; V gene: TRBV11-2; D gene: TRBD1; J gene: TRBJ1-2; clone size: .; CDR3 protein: CASSLDTGVSGYTF
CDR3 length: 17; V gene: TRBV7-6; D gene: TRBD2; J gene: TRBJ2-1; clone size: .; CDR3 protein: CASSFGASGEGINEQFF
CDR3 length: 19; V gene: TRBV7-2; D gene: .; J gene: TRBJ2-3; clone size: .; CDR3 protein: CASSPRGTAVVTKGGTQYF
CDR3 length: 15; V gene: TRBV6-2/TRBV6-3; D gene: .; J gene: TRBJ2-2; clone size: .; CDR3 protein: CASSYTQGRTGELFF
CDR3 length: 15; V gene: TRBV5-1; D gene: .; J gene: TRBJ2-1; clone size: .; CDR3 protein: CASSLAGYLYNEQFF